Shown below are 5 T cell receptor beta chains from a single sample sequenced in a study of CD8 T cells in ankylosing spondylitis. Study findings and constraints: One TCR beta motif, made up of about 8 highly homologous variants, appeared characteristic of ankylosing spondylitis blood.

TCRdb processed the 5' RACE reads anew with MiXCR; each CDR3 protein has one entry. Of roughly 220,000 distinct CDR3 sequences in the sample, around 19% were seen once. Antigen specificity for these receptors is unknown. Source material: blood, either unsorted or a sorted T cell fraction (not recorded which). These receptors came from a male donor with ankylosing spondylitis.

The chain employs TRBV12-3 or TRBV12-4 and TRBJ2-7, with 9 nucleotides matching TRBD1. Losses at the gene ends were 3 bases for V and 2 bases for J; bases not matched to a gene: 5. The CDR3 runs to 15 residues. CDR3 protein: CASSLDRGGPYEQYF. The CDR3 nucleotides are TGTGCCAGCAGTTTGGACAGGGGTGGGCCCTACGAGCAGTACTTC.

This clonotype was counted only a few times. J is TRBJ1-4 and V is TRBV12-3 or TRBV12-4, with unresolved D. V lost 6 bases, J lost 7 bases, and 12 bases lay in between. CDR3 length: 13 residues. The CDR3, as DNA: TGTGCCAGCAGACGGGGTTCGAGTGAAAAACTGTTTTTT. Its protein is CASRRGSSEKLFF.

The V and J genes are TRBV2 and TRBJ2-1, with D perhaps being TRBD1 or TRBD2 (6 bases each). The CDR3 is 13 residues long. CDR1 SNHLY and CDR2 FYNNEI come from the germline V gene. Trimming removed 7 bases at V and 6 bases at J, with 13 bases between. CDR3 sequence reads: CASIGGNGNEQFF. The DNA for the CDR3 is TGTGCCAGCATAGGGGGGAACGGCAATGAGCAGTTCTTC.

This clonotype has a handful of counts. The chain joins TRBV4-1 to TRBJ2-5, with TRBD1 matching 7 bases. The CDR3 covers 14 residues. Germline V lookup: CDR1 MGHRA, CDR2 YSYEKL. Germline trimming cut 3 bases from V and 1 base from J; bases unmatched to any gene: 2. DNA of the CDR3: TGCGCCAGCAGCCAGGGGGACAGCCAAGAGACCCAGTACTTC. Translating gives CASSQGDSQETQYF.

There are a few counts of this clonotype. This CDR3 is CSAGFAGISYNEQFF. CDR3 nucleotide sequence: TGCAGTGCTGGATTCGCGGGCATCTCCTACAATGAGCAGTTCTTC. This chain connects TRBV20-1 to TRBJ2-1, with D tentatively TRBD2 (5 bases). V lost 5 bases to trimming and J lost 0 bases, with 14 bases between them. CDR1 is DFQATT, CDR2 SNEGSKA, per germline (reference sequence). The CDR3 contains 15 residues.